This TCR beta chain came from a study of T-cell memory formation after mild COVID-19 (dated by TCRdb to the early 2020s). Looking at the study overall: TCR sequence clusters from the two donors were found to be largely donor specific. Two young, previously healthy adult volunteers made up the cohort, one male and one female. In a couple of donors, T-cell clones that expanded and contracted after mild COVID-19 were tracked by sequencing TCRalpha and TCRbeta repertoires over time. Summary of the overall study and its limitations: Some responding clones were found in pre-infection memory, which suggests that pre-existing cross-reactive memory T cells took part in the SARS-CoV-2 response. Balanced CD4/CD8 phenotypes were observed for clones contracting from day 15 to 85, whereas a bias towards CD4+ was observed for a second wave of clones expanding from day 15 to 37. The study included only two mild cases, and larger cohorts that include severe cases with pre-infection samples were judged to be necessary. Whether the second-wave clones peaking on day 37 were SARS-CoV-2 specific was not confirmed. Contracting CD4+ clones turned up mainly in the CM and EM memory subsets, whereas EMRA was where CD8+ clones were enriched.

Sequenced on an Illumina NovaSeq 6000. TCRalpha and TCRbeta cDNA libraries were built by 5'RACE with constant-segment primers, adding sample barcodes and unique molecular identifiers. RNA was extracted from every sample with Trizol reagent. Libraries were amplified in two PCR steps, with a second sample barcode and Illumina TruSeq adapters added in the second step. Sequencing of the libraries was done on an Illumina NovaSeq, producing 2 x 150 bp paired-end reads. For the original study's pipeline: Reads were demultiplexed and collapsed into UMI-guided consensus sequences with migec v1.2.7. Using mixcr v2.1.11, UMI consensuses were aligned to TRA and TRB V and J templates and then assembled into clonotypes. Clonotypes were classified as expanded or contracted when called significant by both edgeR and NoisET, with noise models trained on biological replicates. For edgeR calls, the cutoffs were a false discovery rate-adjusted p below 0.01 and a log2 fold-change threshold of 1. PCA with hierarchical clustering of max-normalized trajectories of the 1000 most abundant clonotypes was used as exploratory dynamics analysis. The CD4 or CD8 phenotype of responding clones was assigned using the separately sequenced CD4+ and CD8+ repertoires. TCRdb ran its own pipeline on the public reads, namely fastp trimming at Q25 and MiXCR clone calling, and kept in-frame beta chains. Here each entry gathers all rows of one CDR3 protein and keeps the most common genes and DNA. These V and J calls are TCRdb output, not the study's own analysis. This sample lists 150,000 to 200,000 distinct CDR3 sequences; about a third were detected once. The ten largest clones represent 9.5% to 15% of the sample.

A few counts support this clonotype. This clone's antigen is unknown. Nothing much larger sits one base from this clone, and base qualities are not available. Ficoll-Paque density gradient centrifugation was used to isolate PBMCs. From V the trimming removes 4 bases and from J it removes 6 bases, while the gene matches leave 13 bases of the junction unaccounted for. There are 18 amino acids in the CDR3, from cysteine to phenylalanine inclusive. The DNA shown is the 54-base CDR3, in frame from base 1. The sequence came from an adult woman who had mild COVID-19 (a few samples of this study predate the infection). The sample titles of this study are shuffled in the database, so cell type and time point are left out; the donor was told from shared clones. Sequencing was performed on PBMCs or a T cell subset sorted from them (not recorded which). The sequence is built from TRBV12-3 or TRBV12-4 and TRBJ2-5, with 14 bases in between that match TRBD2. The CDR3 corresponds to CASSSSTSGRALVKTQYF. The sequenced DNA is TGTGCCAGCAGTTCGTCGACTAGCGGGAGGGCCTTGGTAAAGACCCAGTACTTC.